Below, 31 T cell receptor beta chains from the same sample are listed, as sequenced in a study of cytomegalovirus exposure and HLA in healthy donors (dated by TCRdb to 2016 to 2017). The library was obtained by the immunoSEQ multiplex PCR assay. For the multiplex PCR, a mixture combining 60 forward primers for TCR Vbeta segments and 13 reverse primers for TCR Jbeta segments was used. The table comes from immuneACCESS by way of TCRdb, which keeps in-frame sequences with V and J called. Part of the clones is missing from these tables; in studies checked, under half for an unresolved V gene and the rest for unknown reasons. The sample yields 150,000 to 200,000 clones; around 85% were counted once. Of the sample, 1.3% falls within the top ten clones. The sample comprised PBMCs. The receptors were gathered from a man in his forties or fifties in good health and CMV-seropositive.

This chain links TRBV28 with TRBJ2-1, with 8 bases aligning to TRBD2. V shed 4 bases, J shed 5 bases, and the junction held 4 bases outside the gene matches. Germline V gene data show CDR1 as MDHEN and CDR2 as SYDVKM. This CDR3 comprises 14 residues. The CDR3 region is CASSSGTSNNEQFF. The CDR3 DNA reads as TGTGCCAGCAGTTCCGGGACTAGTAACAATGAGCAGTTCTTC.

This chain links TRBV15 with TRBJ2-2; 9 nucleotides line up with TRBD2. V lost 5 bases to trimming and J lost 6 bases; unmatched junction nucleotides: 4. The CDR3 loop spans 14 amino acids. Germline V gives CDR1 LNHNV, CDR2 YYDKDF (reference sequence). CDR3 DNA: TGTGCCACCAGCGCTACTAGCGGGTCCGGGGAGCTGTTTTTT. It yields the protein CATSATSGSGELFF.

V usage is TRBV29-1 and J usage is TRBJ2-7; 11 positions match TRBD2. Germline V lookup: CDR1 SQVTM, CDR2 ANQGSEA. The length of the CDR3 is 14 residues. V shed 7 bases, J shed 0 bases, and the junction held 5 bases outside the gene matches. The CDR3 loop is CSAWTSGLSYEQYF. The CDR3 DNA reads TGCAGCGCCTGGACTAGCGGGCTCTCCTACGAGCAGTACTTC.

The sample holds a few counts of this clone. The chain has TRBV9 and TRBJ2-1; 9 bases agree with TRBD2. V lost 4 bases, J lost 3 bases, and 5 bases stayed unmatched. This CDR3 region has 15 residues. Germline V lookup: CDR1 SGDLS, CDR2 YYNGEE. CDR3 in amino acids: CASSLLSGSYNEQFF. The CDR3 DNA reads TGTGCCAGCAGCCTCCTTAGCGGGAGCTACAATGAGCAGTTCTTC.

For the CDR3, the DNA is TGTGCCAGCAGCTCTAGCGGGATGAACACCGGGGAGCTGTTTTTT. This sequence encodes CASSSSGMNTGELFF. This chain links TRBV7-6 with TRBJ2-2, with TRBD2 matching over 9 bases. This CDR3 comprises 15 residues. From germline, CDR1 is SGHVS and CDR2 FNYEAQ. Trimming took 4 bases from V and 1 from J; bases not matched to a gene: 1.

The chain recombines TRBV19 with TRBJ1-1; no definite D call. CDR1 and CDR2 from the germline V gene are LNHDA and SQIVND (reference sequence). The length of the CDR3 is 13 residues. V dropped 3 bases and J dropped 7 bases, with 12 bases sitting between them. DNA for the CDR3: TGTGCCAGTAGTATGGGCAGCTCCGTTGAAGCTTTCTTT. Amino acids: CASSMGSSVEAFF.

DNA for the CDR3: TGCGCCAGCAGCCTACAGGGTGAAGGCTCTGGAAACACCATATATTTT. Amino acids: CASSLQGEGSGNTIYF. The J gene is TRBJ1-3, the V gene TRBV5-1; tentatively, D is TRBD1 (6 bases). Germline V lookup: CDR1 SGHRS, CDR2 YFSETQ. CDR3 size: 16 residues. Between the trimmed V and J ends, which lost 4 bases and 0 bases, there was a span of 14 bases.

This clone occurred a few times. V gene TRBV4-1 combines with J gene TRBJ2-1; 11 bases fit TRBD2. J lost 4 bases, V lost 3 bases, and 5 bases had no gene match. Germline lookup yields CDR1 MGHRA and CDR2 YSYEKL. The CDR3 covers 16 residues. The CDR3 region is CASSQPTSGKYNEQFF. In DNA form, the CDR3 reads TGCGCCAGCAGCCAGCCGACTAGCGGGAAATACAATGAGCAGTTCTTC.

This chain connects TRBV9 to TRBJ2-1; 7 bases fit TRBD1. CDR3 length: 15 amino acids. Trimming cost V 7 bases and J 2 bases; bases outside gene matches: 9. CDR1 and CDR2 from the germline V gene are SGDLS and YYNGEE. The DNA for the CDR3 is TGTGCCAGCTCCGAGACAGGGCGGACCTACAATGAGCAGTTCTTC. The encoded protein is CASSETGRTYNEQFF.

This clone was observed a single time. This sequence joins TRBV9 and TRBJ1-1, with D possibly TRBD1 on 5 matching bases. The CDR3 spans 14 residues. Trimming pared 4 bases from V and 4 bases from J, leaving 14 bases between. Germline lookup yields CDR1 SGDLS and CDR2 YYNGEE. This chain's CDR3 is CASSPQGGSTEAFF. CDR3 DNA: TGTGCCAGCAGCCCGCAGGGAGGAAGCACTGAAGCTTTCTTT.

The chain joins TRBV4-1 to TRBJ1-4; D gene uncertain. V was pared by 4 bases and J by 5 bases, with 11 bases between. Germline CDR1 and CDR2: MGHRA and YSYEKL. The length of the CDR3 is 14 residues. This chain's CDR3 is CASSPGGLNEKLFF. The DNA for the CDR3 is TGCGCCAGCAGCCCAGGAGGGTTGAATGAAAAACTGTTTTTT.

DNA for the CDR3: TGTGCCAGCAGCTCCCCGGCGGGGTTGAACACTGAAGCTTTCTTT. It encodes CASSSPAGLNTEAFF. The V call is TRBV2, the J call TRBJ1-1; D call uncertain. The CDR3 is made up of 15 amino acids. Germline CDR1 is SNHLY and CDR2 is FYNNEI. Between the trimmed V and J ends, which lost 6 bases and 0 bases, there was a span of 14 bases.

The V gene is TRBV11-2, the J gene TRBJ1-2, with D maybe TRBD1 (6 bases). Deletions cut 8 bases from V and 4 bases from J, with 17 bases between. There are 14 residues in the CDR3. Germline CDR1 reads SGHAT; CDR2 reads FQNNGV. The CDR3: CASCFRDTTYGYTF. CDR3 bases: TGTGCCAGCTGTTTCCGGGACACGACCTATGGCTACACCTTC.

This chain connects TRBV6-6 to TRBJ2-3, with D perhaps TRBD1 (6 bases). The CDR3 spans 15 residues. Germline CDR1 MNHNY, CDR2 SVGAGI (reference sequence). The V end was cut by 4 bases, the J end by 5 bases, with 16 bases between. CDR3 protein: CASSSKTGRVDTQYF. The CDR3 bases are TGTGCCAGCAGTTCCAAGACAGGTCGGGTAGATACGCAGTATTTT.

The gene calls are TRBV4-1 and TRBJ1-4; TRBD1 matches at 9 bases. The germline gives CDR1 MGHRA, CDR2 YSYEKL. The CDR3 contains 19 residues. V lost 1 base, J lost 5 bases, and 14 bases stayed unmatched. The CDR3 here is CASSQGPLRQGEGNEKLFF. CDR3 coding DNA: TGCGCCAGCAGCCAAGGACCGCTACGACAGGGGGAGGGCAATGAAAAACTGTTTTTT.

The V gene is TRBV5-1, the J gene TRBJ1-1; weak D call: TRBD1 (5 bases). From germline, CDR1 is SGHRS and CDR2 YFSETQ. V was cut by 5 bases and J by 5 bases, with 16 bases left in between. This CDR3 is 14 amino acids long. CDR3 nucleotides: TGCGCCAGCAGTAGTCCCCCAAAGGGGACTGAAGCTTTCTTT. It is translated as CASSSPPKGTEAFF.

The chain couples TRBV7-2 to TRBJ2-7, with D tentatively TRBD1 (6 bases). Germline V gives CDR1 SGHTA, CDR2 FQGNSA. There are 15 residues in the CDR3. The V end was cut by 2 bases, the J end by 2 bases, with 13 bases between. CDR3 amino acids: CASSLPARGTYEQYF. The CDR3 DNA reads as TGTGCCAGCAGCTTACCCGCTAGGGGGACCTACGAGCAGTACTTC.

The chain carries TRBV5-1 and TRBJ2-2; D uncertain. The V gene's germline CDR1 is SGHRS and CDR2 YFSETQ. The CDR3 is 15 amino acids. Between the trimmed V and J ends, which lost 4 bases and 7 bases, there was a span of 17 bases. The CDR3 sequence is CASSPLPVGDGELFF. The CDR3 bases are TGCGCCAGCAGCCCCCTACCCGTCGGAGACGGGGAGCTGTTTTTT.

This clone was seen a handful of times. The chain has TRBV6-5 and TRBJ2-3; D unresolved. CDR3 length: 13 amino acids. CDR1 and CDR2 (germline): MNHEY, SVGAGI. V was pared by 0 bases and J by 3 bases, with 4 bases between. The CDR3 here is CASSYSETDTQYF. The CDR3 DNA is TGTGCCAGCAGTTACTCTGAGACAGATACGCAGTATTTT.

V usage is TRBV5-1 and J usage is TRBJ1-1; no firm D call. Germline V CDR1 and CDR2: SGHRS, YFSETQ. The length of the CDR3 is 13 residues. The V gene lost 4 bases and the J gene lost 0 bases, with 7 bases spanning the gap. This CDR3 reads CASSVTVNTEAFF. Written as DNA, the CDR3 is TGCGCCAGCAGCGTAACAGTGAACACTGAAGCTTTCTTT.

This chain links TRBV10-3 with TRBJ2-7; D is possibly TRBD2 (5 bases). V was shortened by 1 base and J by 7 bases, with 14 bases between the two germline ends. The CDR3 covers 14 residues. From germline, CDR1 is ENHRY and CDR2 SYGVKD. In DNA, the CDR3 is TGTGCCATCAGTGAGTTAGGAGATTCGGGGGAGCAGTACTTC. It codes for CAISELGDSGEQYF.

This clone appeared a single time. CDR3 region: CASSAGGNYGYTF. DNA of the CDR3: TGTGCCAGCAGTGCCGGGGGTAACTATGGCTACACCTTC. The chain recombines TRBV28 with TRBJ1-2, with D possibly being TRBD1 (5 bases). Trimming removed 5 bases from V and 1 base from J, with 8 bases in between. Germline values: CDR1 MDHEN, CDR2 SYDVKM. CDR3 length equals 13 residues.

The chain recombines TRBV9 with TRBJ2-5, with D possibly TRBD2 on 6 matching bases. The CDR3 loop spans 14 amino acids. CDR1 and CDR2 (germline): SGDLS, YYNGEE. The V gene lost 0 bases and the J gene lost 3 bases, with 9 bases spanning the gap. In DNA, the CDR3 is TGTGCCAGCAGCGTAGCTGGAGGGGAAGAGACCCAGTACTTC. It specifies CASSVAGGEETQYF.

This clone is a singleton in its sample. The V gene is TRBV9, the J gene TRBJ1-3; no reliable D call. The germline gives CDR1 SGDLS, CDR2 YYNGEE. This CDR3 has 13 amino acids. V dropped 0 bases and J dropped 2 bases, with 3 bases sitting between them. CDR3 in amino acids: CASSVATGNTIYF. The CDR3 nucleotides read TGTGCCAGCAGCGTAGCTACTGGAAACACCATATATTTT.

This clone has a handful of counts. V is TRBV7-9 and J is TRBJ2-3, with TRBD2 identical over 13 bases. The junction had 2 bases not matched to a gene; V was cut back by 1 base and J by 4 bases. This CDR3 is built from 16 residues. In germline, CDR1 is SEHNR, CDR2 FQNEAQ (reference sequence). CDR3: CASSLGTSGGADTQYF. For the CDR3, the DNA is TGTGCCAGCAGCTTAGGGACTAGCGGGGGCGCAGATACGCAGTATTTT. The full variable domain, its missing parts supplied by reference TRBV7-9 and TRBJ2-3, is DTGVSQNPRHKITKRGQNVTFRCDPISEHNRLYWYRQTLGQGPEFLTYFQNEAQLEKSRLLSDRFSAERPKGSFSTLEIQRTEQGDSAMYLCASSLGTSGGADTQYFGPGTRLTVL.

This chain connects TRBV25-1 to TRBJ2-3; TRBD2 aligns across 8 bases. The CDR3 covers 15 residues. Trimming cost V 1 base and J 2 bases; bases outside gene matches: 2. Per germline, CDR1 MGHDK and CDR2 SYGVNS. DNA of the CDR3: TGTGCCAGCAGTGAATCGCGGGGGGCCACAGATACGCAGTATTTT. Translated: CASSESRGATDTQYF.

This clone showed up just once. V usage is TRBV2 and J usage is TRBJ2-7, with a possible D match to TRBD1 (5 bases). Germline V CDR1 and CDR2: SNHLY, FYNNEI. Trimming pared 2 bases from V and 3 bases from J, leaving 11 bases between. This CDR3 comprises 14 residues. The CDR3 loop reads CASSERQGYYEQYF. The CDR3, as DNA: TGTGCCAGCAGTGAAAGGCAGGGATACTACGAGCAGTACTTC.

The chain is built from TRBV6-6 and TRBJ2-5; 7 positions agree with TRBD2. V was pared by 3 bases and J by 5 bases, with 9 bases of the junction left unmatched. CDR1 and CDR2 from the germline V gene are MNHNY and SVGAGI (reference sequence). The CDR3 runs 15 residues. Here the CDR3 DNA reads TGTGCCAGCAGTTATACGGGAGGAGAGGCTGAGACCCAGTACTTC. Protein: CASSYTGGEAETQYF.

In its sample, this clone was seen once. The CDR3 protein is CASSLRGPDTQYF. In nucleotides, the CDR3 is TGTGCCAGCAGTTTACGGGGTCCAGATACGCAGTATTTT. The V gene is TRBV27, the J gene TRBJ2-3; D may be TRBD2 (5 bases). V dropped 2 bases and J dropped 4 bases, with 7 bases sitting between them. Germline lookup yields CDR1 MNHEY and CDR2 SMNVEV (reference sequence). This CDR3 has 13 amino acids.

The V and J genes are TRBV7-2 and TRBJ2-7, with 10 bases that match TRBD2. This CDR3 is 15 amino acids long. Trimming removed 3 bases from V and 4 bases from J; junction bases left unmatched: 6. From germline, CDR1 is SGHTA and CDR2 FQGNSA. Here the CDR3 reads CASSFRTSGAYEQYF. The CDR3 bases are TGTGCCAGCAGCTTTAGGACTAGCGGAGCGTACGAGCAGTACTTC.

This chain connects TRBV28 to TRBJ2-7, with D unclear. V gave up 2 bases and J gave up 3 bases, with 8 bases separating them. The CDR3 is 13 amino acids. The germline V gene encodes CDR1 MDHEN and CDR2 SYDVKM. CDR3 bases: TGTGCCAGCAGTTTAACTCCTTTCTACGAGCAGTACTTC. Translation: CASSLTPFYEQYF.